This record covers a single TCR beta chain. Ten or more counts support this clonotype. This receptor's antigen is unknown. At one boundary the junction diverges from the germline segment, which might be a read error. There are 14 amino acids in the CDR3, from cysteine to phenylalanine inclusive. CDR3 DNA only is kept here, 42 bases in frame from base 1. From a lookup of the germline V gene, CDR1 and CDR2 are MDHEN and SYDVKM. This sample stems from a study of regulatory T cells in long-lasting Graves disease (dated by TCRdb to the early 2020s). In the study overall: To count as having persistent Graves' disease, a patient had to have received antithyroid drug treatment for over 5 years with TSH receptor autoantibodies remaining persistently positive. A total of 33 samples underwent TCR sequencing: some 13 from persistent and around 20 from newly diagnosed Graves' disease patients. The study was registered as a clinical trial and conducted in China. In the clinical cohort, patients with persistent Graves' disease had used antithyroid drugs for an average of about 10.3 years. Peripheral blood TCR sequencing and RNA sequencing compared persistent Graves' disease patients with newly diagnosed Graves' disease patients. What the study reported, not specific to this receptor: Only the TCR beta chain was sequenced and analyzed. More public clonotypes were shared among persistent patients (over 2,500) than among newly diagnosed patients (roughly 1,000). As a limitation, the authors acknowledged that the small sample size may reduce accuracy. TRBV28, TRBJ1-2 and TRBJ2-5 were preferentially used in persistent disease, while TRBV20-1 and TRBJ2-1 were favored in newly diagnosed disease. Persistent Graves' disease patients showed lower TCR Shannon entropy and fewer highly expanded clones than newly diagnosed patients, suggesting clonal expansion. The study examined only peripheral blood because the primary lesion, thyroid tissue, could not be accessed.

The time point label of this sample denotes: persistent/refractory GD, antithyroid drugs over 5 years with positive TRAb. RNA was extracted from PBMCs in TRIzol for both TCR sequencing and RNA sequencing. Graves' disease was diagnosed according to American Thyroid Association guidelines. Patients were recruited from an endocrinology department in Xi'an, China. Each patient gave 8.5 to 9.5 milliliters of peripheral blood, collected in an EDTA anticoagulant tube. Ficoll Paque Plus density gradient separation was used to isolate PBMCs, and no further T cell sorting was done. An Agilent 2100 Bioanalyzer and agarose gel were used to check RNA quality, while a NanoDrop 2000 measured RNA concentration. The library came from multiplex PCR. The run used an Illumina HiSeq 4000. To build TCR beta libraries, CDR3 regions were amplified by Arm-PCR using iRepertoire HTBI primers. Before sequencing, the PCR products went through gel purification. The study's processing was this. Across samples, 55 to 80 TRBV and roughly 13 TRBJ segments were identified and used for gene usage analysis of CDR3 amino acid clonotypes. COPE and FqMerger were used to merge filtered high-quality paired reads into contigs. BLAST was used to align contigs to IMGT TRBV, TRBD and TRBJ reference genes, with CDR3 defined following IMGT. Any clonotype with a frequency above 0.1% was counted as a highly expanded clone. Shannon entropy was used to measure repertoire diversity, and the Gini coefficient was used to measure V-J evenness. A clonotype found in more than one individual was treated as public. Clones were called with MiXCR by TCRdb after fastp trimmed the public reads at Q25, and only in-frame beta chains were retained. Under each unique CDR3 protein, matching rows form one entry showing the most common genes and DNA. These V and J calls derive from TCRdb rather than the authors' analysis. The sample contains roughly 450,000 distinct CDR3 sequences, around 20% of them found a single time. The biggest ten clones account for 7% to 9.5% of the sample.

The rearrangement combines TRBV28 with TRBJ1-1, with an unclear D gene assignment. This TCR was recovered from a female donor with Graves disease. The sequences come from peripheral blood mononuclear cells (PBMCs), collected when the disease was refractory, from a patient treated with antithyroid drugs. The CDR3 region reads CASSLVAMKTEAFF. The nucleotide sequence is given as TGTGCCAGCAGTTTGGTAGCGATGAAAACTGAAGCTTTCTTT. With the portions outside the CDR3 filled from the reference TRBV28 and TRBJ1-1 genes, the complete variable region becomes DVKVTQSSRYLVKRTGEKVFLECVQDMDHENMFWYRQDPGLGLRLIYFSYDVKMKEKGDIPEGYSVSREKKERFSLILESASTNQTSMYLCASSLVAMKTEAFFGQGTRLTVV.